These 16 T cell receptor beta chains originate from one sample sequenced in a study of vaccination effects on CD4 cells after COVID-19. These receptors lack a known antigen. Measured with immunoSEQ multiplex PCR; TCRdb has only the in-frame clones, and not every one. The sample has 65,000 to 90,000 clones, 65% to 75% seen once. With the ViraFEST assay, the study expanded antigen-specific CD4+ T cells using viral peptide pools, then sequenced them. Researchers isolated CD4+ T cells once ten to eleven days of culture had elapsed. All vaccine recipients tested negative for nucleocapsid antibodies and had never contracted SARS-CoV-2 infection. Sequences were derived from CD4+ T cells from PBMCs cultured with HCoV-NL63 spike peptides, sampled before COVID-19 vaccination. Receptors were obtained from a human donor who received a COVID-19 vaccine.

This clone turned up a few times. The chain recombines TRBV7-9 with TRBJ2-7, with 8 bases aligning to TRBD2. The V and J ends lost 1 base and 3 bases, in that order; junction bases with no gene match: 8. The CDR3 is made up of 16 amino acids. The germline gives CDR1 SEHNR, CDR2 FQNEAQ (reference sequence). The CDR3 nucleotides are TGTGCCAGCAGCTTAGATTGGCCTAGCGGGTACTACGAGCAGTACGTC. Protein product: CASSLDWPSGYYEQYV.

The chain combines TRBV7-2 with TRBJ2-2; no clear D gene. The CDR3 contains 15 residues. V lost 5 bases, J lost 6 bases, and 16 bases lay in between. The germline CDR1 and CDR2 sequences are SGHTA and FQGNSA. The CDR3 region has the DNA TGTGCCAGCAGCCTTGCCCCTTTAACAGCCGGGGAGCTGTTTTTT. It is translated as CASSLAPLTAGELFF.

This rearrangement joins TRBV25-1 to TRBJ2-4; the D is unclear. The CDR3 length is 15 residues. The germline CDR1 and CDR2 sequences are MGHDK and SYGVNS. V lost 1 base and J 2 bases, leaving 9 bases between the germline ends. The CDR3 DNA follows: TGTGCCAGCAGTGAATTAGGAAGGTCCAAAAACATTCAGTACTTC. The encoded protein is CASSELGRSKNIQYF.

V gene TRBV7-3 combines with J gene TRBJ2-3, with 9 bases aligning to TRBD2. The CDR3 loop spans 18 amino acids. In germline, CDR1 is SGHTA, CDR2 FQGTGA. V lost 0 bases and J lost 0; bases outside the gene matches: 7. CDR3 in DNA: TGTGCCAGCAGCTTAACGGGGATTCTAGCGGGGAGCACAGATACGCAGTATTTT. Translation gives CASSLTGILAGSTDTQYF.

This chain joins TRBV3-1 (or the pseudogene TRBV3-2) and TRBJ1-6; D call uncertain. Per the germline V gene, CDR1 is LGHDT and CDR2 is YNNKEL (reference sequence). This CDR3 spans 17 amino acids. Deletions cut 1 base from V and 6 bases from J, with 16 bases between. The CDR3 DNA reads TGTGCCAGCAGCCAAGCGACGAGAACAGTGGGTAATTCACCCCTCCACTTT. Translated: CASSQATRTVGNSPLHF.

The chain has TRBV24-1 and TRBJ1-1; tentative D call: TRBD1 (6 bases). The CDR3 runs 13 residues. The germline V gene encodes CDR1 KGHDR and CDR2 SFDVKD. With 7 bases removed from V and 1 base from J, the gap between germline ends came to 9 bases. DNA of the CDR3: TGTGCCACCAGGGAGGACAGGAACACTGAAGCTTTCTTT. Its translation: CATREDRNTEAFF.

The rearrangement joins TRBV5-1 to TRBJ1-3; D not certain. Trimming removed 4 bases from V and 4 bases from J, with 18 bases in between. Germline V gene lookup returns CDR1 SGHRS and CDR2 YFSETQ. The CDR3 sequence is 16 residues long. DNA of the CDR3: TGCGCCAGCAGCCTGGAAGGTCTGGGTGCAGGAAACACCATATATTTT. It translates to CASSLEGLGAGNTIYF.

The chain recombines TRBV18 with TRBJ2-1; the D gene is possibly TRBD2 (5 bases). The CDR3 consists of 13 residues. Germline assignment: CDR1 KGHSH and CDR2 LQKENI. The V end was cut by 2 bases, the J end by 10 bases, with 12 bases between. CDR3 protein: CASSPRLPGEQFF. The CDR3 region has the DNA TGTGCCAGCTCACCAAGATTGCCGGGGGAGCAGTTCTTC.

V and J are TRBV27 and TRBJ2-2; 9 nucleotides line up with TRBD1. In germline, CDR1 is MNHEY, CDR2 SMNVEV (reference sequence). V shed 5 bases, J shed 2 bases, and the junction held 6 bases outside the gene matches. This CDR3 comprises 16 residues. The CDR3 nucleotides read TGTGCCAGCAGTAGACGGACAGGGGAAAACACCGGGGAGCTGTTTTTT. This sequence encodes CASSRRTGENTGELFF.

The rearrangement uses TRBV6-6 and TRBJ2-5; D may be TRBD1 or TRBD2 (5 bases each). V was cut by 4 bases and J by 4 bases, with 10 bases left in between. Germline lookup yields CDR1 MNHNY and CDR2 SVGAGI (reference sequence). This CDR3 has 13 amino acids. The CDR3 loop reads CASSWAGRETQYF. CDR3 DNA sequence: TGTGCCAGCAGTTGGGCAGGGAGAGAGACCCAGTACTTC.

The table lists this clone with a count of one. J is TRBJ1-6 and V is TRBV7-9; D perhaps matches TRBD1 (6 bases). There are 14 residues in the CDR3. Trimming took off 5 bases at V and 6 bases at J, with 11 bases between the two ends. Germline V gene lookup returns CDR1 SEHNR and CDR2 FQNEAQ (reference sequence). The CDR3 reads CASSAPGVNSPLHF. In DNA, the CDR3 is TGTGCCAGCAGCGCCCCAGGGGTTAATTCACCCCTCCACTTT. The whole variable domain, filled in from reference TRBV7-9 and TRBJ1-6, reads DTGVSQNPRHKITKRGQNVTFRCDPISEHNRLYWYRQTLGQGPEFLTYFQNEAQLEKSRLLSDRFSAERPKGSFSTLEIQRTEQGDSAMYLCASSAPGVNSPLHFGNGTRLTVT.

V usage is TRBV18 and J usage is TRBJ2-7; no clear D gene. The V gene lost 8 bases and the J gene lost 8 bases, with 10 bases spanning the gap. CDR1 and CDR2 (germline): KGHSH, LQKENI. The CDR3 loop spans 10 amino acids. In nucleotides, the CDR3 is TGTGCCAGCACAACTTTTCAGCAGTACGTC. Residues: CASTTFQQYV.

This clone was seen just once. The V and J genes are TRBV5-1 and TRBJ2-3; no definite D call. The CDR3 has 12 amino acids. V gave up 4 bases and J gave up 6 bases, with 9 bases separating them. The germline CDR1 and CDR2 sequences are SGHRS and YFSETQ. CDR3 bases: TGCGCCAGCAGCCTTGTAGAGGATACGCAGTATTTT. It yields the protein CASSLVEDTQYF.

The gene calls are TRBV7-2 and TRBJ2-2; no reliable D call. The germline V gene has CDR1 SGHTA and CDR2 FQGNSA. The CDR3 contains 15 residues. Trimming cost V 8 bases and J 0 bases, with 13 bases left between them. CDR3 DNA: TGTGCCAGCGGGCCGGACGGACCGAACACCGGGGAGCTGTTTTTT. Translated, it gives CASGPDGPNTGELFF.

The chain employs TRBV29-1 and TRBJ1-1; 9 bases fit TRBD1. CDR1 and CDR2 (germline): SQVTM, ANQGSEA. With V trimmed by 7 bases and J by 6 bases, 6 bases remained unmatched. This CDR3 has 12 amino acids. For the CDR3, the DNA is TGCAGCGCTGGACAGGGGATGGCTGAAGCTTTCTTT. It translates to CSAGQGMAEAFF.

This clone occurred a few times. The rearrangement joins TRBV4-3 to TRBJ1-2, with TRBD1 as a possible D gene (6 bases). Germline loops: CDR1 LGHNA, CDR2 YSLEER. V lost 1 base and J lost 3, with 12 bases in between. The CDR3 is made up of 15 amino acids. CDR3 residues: CASSQVYREDYGYTF. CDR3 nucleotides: TGCGCCAGCAGCCAAGTTTACAGGGAGGACTATGGCTACACCTTC.